This T cell receptor (beta chain) was recorded in a study of graft-versus-host responses after intestinal transplantation. Losses at the gene ends were 6 bases for V and 5 bases for J; bases not matched to a gene: 3. This CDR3 region has 12 residues. In germline, CDR1 is WNHNN, CDR2 SYGVQD (reference sequence). TCRdb's table, derived via immunoSEQ multiplex PCR, lists solely in-frame clones and lacks some. The sample consists of just under 100,000 clones, 80% to 95% of them appearing once. The TCR originated in a human patient who received an intestinal transplant, so some T cells may come from the graft donor. The rearrangement links TRBV10-1 to TRBJ2-5; TRBD2 matches 7 bases. The sample in question was PBMCs, obtained around 450 days after intestinal transplant. The CDR3 nucleotides read TGCGCCAGCAGACCCGGGGGGGAGACCCAGTACTTC. Translated: CASRPGGETQYF.